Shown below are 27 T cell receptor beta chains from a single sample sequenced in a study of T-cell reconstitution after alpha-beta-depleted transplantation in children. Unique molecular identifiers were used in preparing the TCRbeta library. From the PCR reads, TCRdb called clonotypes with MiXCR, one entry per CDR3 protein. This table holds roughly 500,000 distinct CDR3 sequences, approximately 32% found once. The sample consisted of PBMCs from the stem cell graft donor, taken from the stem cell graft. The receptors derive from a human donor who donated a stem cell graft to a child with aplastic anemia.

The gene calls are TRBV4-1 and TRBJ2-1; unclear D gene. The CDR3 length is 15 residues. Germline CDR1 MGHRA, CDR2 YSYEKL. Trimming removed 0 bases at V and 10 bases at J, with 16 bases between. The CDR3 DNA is TGCGCCAGCAGCCAAGATCGAAACGGCTTCGAGGAGCAGTTCTTC. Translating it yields CASSQDRNGFEEQFF.

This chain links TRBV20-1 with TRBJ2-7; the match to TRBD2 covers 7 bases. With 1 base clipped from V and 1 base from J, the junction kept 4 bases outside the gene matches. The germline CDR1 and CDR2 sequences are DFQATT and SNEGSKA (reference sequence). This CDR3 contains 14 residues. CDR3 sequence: CSARGPAGSYEQYV. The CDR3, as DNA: TGCAGTGCTAGAGGCCCAGCGGGATCCTACGAGCAGTACGTC.

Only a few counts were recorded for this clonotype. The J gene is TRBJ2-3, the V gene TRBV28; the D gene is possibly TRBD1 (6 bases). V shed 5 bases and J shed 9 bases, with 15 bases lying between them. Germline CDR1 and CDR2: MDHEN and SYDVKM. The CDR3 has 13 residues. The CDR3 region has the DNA TGTGCCAGCAGTGACCCGGGACATTTCACGCAGTATTTT. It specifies CASSDPGHFTQYF.

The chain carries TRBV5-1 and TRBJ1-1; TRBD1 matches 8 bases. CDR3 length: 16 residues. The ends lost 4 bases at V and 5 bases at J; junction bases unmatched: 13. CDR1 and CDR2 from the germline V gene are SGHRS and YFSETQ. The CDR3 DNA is TGCGCCAGCAGCCCCCTGCAGGGGGCGTCTGGAACTGAAGCTTTCTTT. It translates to CASSPLQGASGTEAFF.

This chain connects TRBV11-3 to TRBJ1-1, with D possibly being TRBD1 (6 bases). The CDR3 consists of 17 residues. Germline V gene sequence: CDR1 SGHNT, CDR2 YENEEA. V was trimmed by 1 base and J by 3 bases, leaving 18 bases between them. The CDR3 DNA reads TGTGCCAGCAGCTTAGGCCCGGTGGTTCAGGGGTACACTGAAGCTTTCTTT. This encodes CASSLGPVVQGYTEAFF. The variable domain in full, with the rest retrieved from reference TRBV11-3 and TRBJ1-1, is EAGVVQSPRYKIIEKKQPVAFWCNPISGHNTLYWYLQNLGQGPELLIRYENEEAVDDSQLPKDRFSAERLKGVDSTLKIQPAELGDSAVYLCASSLGPVVQGYTEAFFGQGTRLTVV.

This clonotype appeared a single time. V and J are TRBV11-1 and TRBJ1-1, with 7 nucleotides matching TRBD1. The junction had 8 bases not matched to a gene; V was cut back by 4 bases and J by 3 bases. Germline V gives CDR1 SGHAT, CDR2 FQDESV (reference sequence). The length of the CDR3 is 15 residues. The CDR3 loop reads CASSSYRGLDTEAFF. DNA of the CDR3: TGTGCCAGCAGCTCGTACAGGGGCTTAGACACTGAAGCTTTCTTT.

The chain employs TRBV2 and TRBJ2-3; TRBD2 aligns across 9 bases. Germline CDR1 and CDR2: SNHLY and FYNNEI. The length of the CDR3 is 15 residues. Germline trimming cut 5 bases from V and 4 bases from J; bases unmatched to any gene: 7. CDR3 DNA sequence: TGTGCCAGCAGTAACCCGGGACTAGCCGCAGATACGCAGTATTTT. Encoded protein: CASSNPGLAADTQYF.

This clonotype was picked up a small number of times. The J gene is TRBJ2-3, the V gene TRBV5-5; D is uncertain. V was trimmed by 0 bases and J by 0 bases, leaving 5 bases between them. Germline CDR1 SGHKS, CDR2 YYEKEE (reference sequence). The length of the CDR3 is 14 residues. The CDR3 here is CASSLEPSTDTQYF. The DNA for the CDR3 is TGTGCCAGCAGCTTGGAACCCAGCACAGATACGCAGTATTTT.

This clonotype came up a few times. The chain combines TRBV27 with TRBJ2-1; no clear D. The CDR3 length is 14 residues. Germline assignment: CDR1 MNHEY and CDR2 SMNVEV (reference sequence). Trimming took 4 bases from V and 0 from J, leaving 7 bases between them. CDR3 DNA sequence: TGTGCCAGCAGTTACCGGAGCTCCTACAATGAGCAGTTCTTC. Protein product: CASSYRSSYNEQFF.

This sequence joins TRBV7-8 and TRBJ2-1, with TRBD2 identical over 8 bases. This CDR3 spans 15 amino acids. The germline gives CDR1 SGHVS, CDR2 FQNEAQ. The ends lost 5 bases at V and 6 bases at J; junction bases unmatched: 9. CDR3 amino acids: CASSARTSSGNEQFF. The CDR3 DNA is TGTGCCAGCAGCGCCCGGACTAGCTCGGGCAATGAGCAGTTCTTC. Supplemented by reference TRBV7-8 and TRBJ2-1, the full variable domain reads GAGVSQSPRYKVAKRGQDVALRCDPISGHVSLFWYQQALGQGPEFLTYFQNEAQLDKSGLPSDRFFAERPEGSVSTLKIQRTQQEDSAVYLCASSARTSSGNEQFFGPGTRLTVL.

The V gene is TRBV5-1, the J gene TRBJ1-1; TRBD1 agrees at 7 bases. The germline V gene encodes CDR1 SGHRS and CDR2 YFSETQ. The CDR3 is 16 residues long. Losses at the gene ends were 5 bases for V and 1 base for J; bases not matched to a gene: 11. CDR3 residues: CASSPRGGHANTEAFF. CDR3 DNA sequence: TGCGCCAGCAGTCCTCGAGGGGGCCATGCGAACACTGAAGCTTTCTTT.

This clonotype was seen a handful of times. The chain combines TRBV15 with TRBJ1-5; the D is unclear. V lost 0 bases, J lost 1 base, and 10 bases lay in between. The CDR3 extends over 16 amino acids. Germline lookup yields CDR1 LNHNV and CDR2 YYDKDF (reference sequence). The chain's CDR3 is CATSRDRRLSNQPQHF. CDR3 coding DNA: TGTGCCACCAGCAGAGATCGGAGGCTAAGCAATCAGCCCCAGCATTTT.

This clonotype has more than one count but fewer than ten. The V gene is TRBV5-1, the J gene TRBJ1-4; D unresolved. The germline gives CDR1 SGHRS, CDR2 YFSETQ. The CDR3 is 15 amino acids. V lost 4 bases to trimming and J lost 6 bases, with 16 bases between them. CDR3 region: CASSQAPRDDEKLFF. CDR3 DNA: TGCGCCAGCAGCCAAGCCCCAAGGGATGATGAAAAACTGTTTTTT.

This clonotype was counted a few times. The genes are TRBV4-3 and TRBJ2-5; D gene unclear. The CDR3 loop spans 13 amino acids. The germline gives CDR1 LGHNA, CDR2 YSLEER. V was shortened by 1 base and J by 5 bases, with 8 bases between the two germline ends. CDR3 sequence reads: CASSQVRRETQYF. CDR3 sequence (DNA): TGCGCCAGCAGCCAAGTAAGGCGGGAGACCCAGTACTTC.

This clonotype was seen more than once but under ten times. The DNA for the CDR3 is TGTGCCAGCAGTTTAACGGGAGGGAACTACGAGCAGTACTTC. Translation gives CASSLTGGNYEQYF. V gene TRBV28 combines with J gene TRBJ2-7, with TRBD2 matching over 8 bases. CDR1 MDHEN and CDR2 SYDVKM come from the germline V gene. This CDR3 comprises 14 residues. With V trimmed by 2 bases and J by 3 bases, 3 bases remained unmatched.

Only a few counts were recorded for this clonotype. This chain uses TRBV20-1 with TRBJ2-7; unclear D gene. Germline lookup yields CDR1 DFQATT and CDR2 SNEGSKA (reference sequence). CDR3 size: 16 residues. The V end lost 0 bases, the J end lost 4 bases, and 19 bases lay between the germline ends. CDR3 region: CSARDLGRKELYEQYF. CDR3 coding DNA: TGCAGTGCTAGAGATCTCGGCAGAAAGGAATTATACGAGCAGTACTTC.

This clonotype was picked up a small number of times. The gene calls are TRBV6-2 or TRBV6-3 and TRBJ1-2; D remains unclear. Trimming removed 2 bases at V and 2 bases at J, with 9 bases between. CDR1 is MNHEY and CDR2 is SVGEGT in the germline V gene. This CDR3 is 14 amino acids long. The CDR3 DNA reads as TGTGCCAGCAGTTACGCGATGTCGAACTATGGCTACACCTTC. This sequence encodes CASSYAMSNYGYTF.

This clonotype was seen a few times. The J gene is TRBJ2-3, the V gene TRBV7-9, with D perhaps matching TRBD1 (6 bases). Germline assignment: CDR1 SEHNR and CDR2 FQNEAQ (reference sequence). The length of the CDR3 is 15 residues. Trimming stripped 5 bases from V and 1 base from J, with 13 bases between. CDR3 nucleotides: TGTGCCAGCAGCCCCGGACAGATCCGCACAGATACGCAGTATTTT. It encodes CASSPGQIRTDTQYF.

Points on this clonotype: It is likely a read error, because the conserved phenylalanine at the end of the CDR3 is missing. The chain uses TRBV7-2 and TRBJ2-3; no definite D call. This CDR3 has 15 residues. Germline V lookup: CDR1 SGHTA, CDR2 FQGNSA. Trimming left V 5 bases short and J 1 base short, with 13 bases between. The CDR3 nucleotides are TGTGCCAGCAGCCCCAGAGGACCGCGCACAGATACGCAGTATTTG. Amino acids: CASSPRGPRTDTQYL.

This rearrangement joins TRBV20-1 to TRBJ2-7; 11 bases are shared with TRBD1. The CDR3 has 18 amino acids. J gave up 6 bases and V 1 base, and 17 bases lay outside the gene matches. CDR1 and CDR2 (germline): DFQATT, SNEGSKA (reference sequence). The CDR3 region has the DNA TGCAGTGCTAGAGGTGGGGACAGGGGGACTAGTTGGAGGCTCGAGCAGTACTTC. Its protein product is CSARGGDRGTSWRLEQYF.

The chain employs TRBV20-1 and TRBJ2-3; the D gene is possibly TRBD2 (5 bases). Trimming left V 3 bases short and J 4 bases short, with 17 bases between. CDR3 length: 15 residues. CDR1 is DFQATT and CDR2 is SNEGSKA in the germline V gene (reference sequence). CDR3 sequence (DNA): TGCAGTGCTAGGGTACGGGAAAATCGTGCAGATACGCAGTATTTT. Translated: CSARVRENRADTQYF.

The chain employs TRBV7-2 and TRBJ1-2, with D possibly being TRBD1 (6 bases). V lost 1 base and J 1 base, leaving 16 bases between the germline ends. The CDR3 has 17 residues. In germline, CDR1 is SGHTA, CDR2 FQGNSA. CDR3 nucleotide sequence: TGTGCCAGCAGCTTAGTGTCCCGACAGGTTTTTAACTATGGCTACACCTTC. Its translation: CASSLVSRQVFNYGYTF.

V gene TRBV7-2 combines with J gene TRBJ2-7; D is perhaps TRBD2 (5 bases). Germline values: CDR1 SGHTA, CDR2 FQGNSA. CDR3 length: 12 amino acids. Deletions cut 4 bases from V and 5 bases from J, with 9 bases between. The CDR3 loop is CASSSTRNEQYF. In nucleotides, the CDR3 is TGTGCCAGCAGCTCAACTAGGAACGAGCAGTACTTC.

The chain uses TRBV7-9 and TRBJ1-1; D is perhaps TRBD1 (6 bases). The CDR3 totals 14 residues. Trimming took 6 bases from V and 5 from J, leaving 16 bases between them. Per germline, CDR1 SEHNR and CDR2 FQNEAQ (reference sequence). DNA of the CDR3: TGTGCCAGCAGTTTATCCGGGGGCCGGACTGAAGCTTTCTTT. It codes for CASSLSGGRTEAFF.

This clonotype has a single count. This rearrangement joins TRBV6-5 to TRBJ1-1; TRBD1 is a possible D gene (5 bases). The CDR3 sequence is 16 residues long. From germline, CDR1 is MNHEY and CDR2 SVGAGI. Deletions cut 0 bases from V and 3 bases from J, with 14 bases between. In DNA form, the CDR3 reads TGTGCCAGCAGTTACTCAAGTGCAGGGCAATACACTGAAGCTTTCTTT. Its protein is CASSYSSAGQYTEAFF.

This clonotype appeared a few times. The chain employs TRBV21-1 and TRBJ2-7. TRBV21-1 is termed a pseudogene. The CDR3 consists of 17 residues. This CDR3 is CASSKAPWTGRSYEQYV. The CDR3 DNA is TGTGCCAGCAGCAAAGCGCCCTGGACAGGACGCTCCTACGAGCAGTACGTC.

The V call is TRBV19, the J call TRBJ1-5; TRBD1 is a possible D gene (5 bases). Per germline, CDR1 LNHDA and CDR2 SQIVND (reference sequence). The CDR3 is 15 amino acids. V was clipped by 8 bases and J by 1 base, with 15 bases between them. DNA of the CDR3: TGTGCCAGTCGCGCCGTGGGGGGGAGCAATCAGCCCCAGCATTTT. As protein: CASRAVGGSNQPQHF.